This T cell receptor (beta chain) was documented in a study of T-cell reconstitution after alpha-beta-depleted transplantation in children. Regarding this clonotype: One end of the junction fails to match germline, which may point to a read error.

Unique molecular identifiers were used to barcode this TCRbeta library. TCRdb reprocessed the PCR reads with MiXCR, giving one entry per CDR3 protein. The sample contains hundreds of thousands of distinct CDR3 sequences, roughly 15% of which appear only once. There are 15 residues in the CDR3. The germline CDR1 and CDR2 sequences are SGHRS and YFSETQ. The sequencing used PBMCs from the stem cell graft donor, collected from the stem cell graft. The TCR originated in a human donor who donated a stem cell graft to a child with acute myeloid leukemia. The gene calls are TRBV5-1 and TRBJ2-7, with D perhaps TRBD1 (5 bases). The CDR3 sequence is CASSLGRTSSYEQYF. The CDR3 DNA follows: TGCGCCAGCAGTTTGGGGCGCACCTCCTCCTACGAGCAGTACTTC.